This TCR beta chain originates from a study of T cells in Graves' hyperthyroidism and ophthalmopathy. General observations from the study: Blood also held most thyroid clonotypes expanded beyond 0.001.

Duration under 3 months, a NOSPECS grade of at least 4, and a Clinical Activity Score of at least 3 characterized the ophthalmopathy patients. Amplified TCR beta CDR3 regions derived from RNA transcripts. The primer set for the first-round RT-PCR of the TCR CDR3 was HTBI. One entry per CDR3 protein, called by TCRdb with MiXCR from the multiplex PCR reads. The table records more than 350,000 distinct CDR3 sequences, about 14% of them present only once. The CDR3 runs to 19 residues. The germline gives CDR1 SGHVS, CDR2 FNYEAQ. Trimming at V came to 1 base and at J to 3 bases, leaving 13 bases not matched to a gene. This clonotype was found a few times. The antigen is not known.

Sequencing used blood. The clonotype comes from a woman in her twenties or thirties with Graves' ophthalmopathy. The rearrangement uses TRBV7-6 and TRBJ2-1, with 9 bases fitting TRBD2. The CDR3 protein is CASSLVGSGGATFYNEQFF. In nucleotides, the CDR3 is TGTGCCAGCAGCTTAGTAGGTAGCGGGGGTGCCACCTTCTACAATGAGCAGTTCTTC.